Listed here are 5 T cell receptor beta chains from one sample, sequenced in a study of Graves' ophthalmopathy and Graves' hyperthyroidism. The authors amplified TCR beta CDR3 regions, and they did so from RNA transcripts for repertoire sequencing. A first-round RT-PCR used HTBI primers, followed by a second-round multiplex PCR. TCRdb processed the multiplex PCR reads anew with MiXCR; each CDR3 protein has one entry. The repertoire has approximately 700,000 distinct CDR3 sequences, more than 40% of them found once; the top ten carry more than 3%. The material sequenced was peripheral blood. The receptors shown here come from an adult man with Graves' ophthalmopathy.

This clonotype came up many times. The chain links TRBV19 to TRBJ1-1; no clear D gene. V was clipped by 5 bases and J by 4 bases, with 20 bases between them. The CDR3 consists of 16 residues. Germline CDR1 reads LNHDA; CDR2 reads SQIVND (reference sequence). CDR3 sequence (DNA): TGTGCCAGTAGTCCCCAAGGACGGATCCGTCCCACTGAAGCTTTCTTT. It specifies CASSPQGRIRPTEAFF.

Ten or more counts support this clonotype. V usage is TRBV12-5 and J usage is TRBJ1-1; D might be TRBD1 (5 bases). This CDR3 is 11 amino acids long. V was pared by 6 bases and J by 7 bases, with 9 bases between. Germline V gives CDR1 LGHNT, CDR2 FRNRAP. CDR3 sequence reads: CASGPGLEAFF. CDR3 coding DNA: TGTGCTAGTGGGCCGGGGCTTGAAGCTTTCTTT.

The J gene is TRBJ2-6, the V gene TRBV27; no definite D call. The V gene's germline CDR1 is MNHEY and CDR2 SMNVEV (reference sequence). The length of the CDR3 is 14 residues. V was shortened by 8 bases and J by 0 bases, with 8 bases between the two germline ends. The CDR3 DNA reads TGTGCCAGCTTCGGATGCTCTGGGGCCAACGTCCTGACTTTC. Protein product: CASFGCSGANVLTF.

Concerning this clonotype itself: Possible read error: a much larger clone is one base away. The V gene is TRBV5-1, the J gene TRBJ1-1; possibly TRBD1 for D (6 bases). The CDR3 contains 13 residues. Germline lookup yields CDR1 SGHRS and CDR2 YFSETQ. In DNA, the CDR3 is TGCGCCGGCAGCTTAAACAGGGACACTGAAGCTTTCTTT. Residues: CAGSLNRDTEAFF. Full variable domain (missing parts from reference TRBV5-1 and TRBJ1-1): KAGVTQTPRYLIKTRGQQVTLSCSPISGHRSVSWYQQTPGQGLQFLFEYFSETQRNKGNFPGRFSGRQFSNSRSEMNVSTLELGDSALYLCAGSLNRDTEAFFGQGTRLTVV.

This clonotype appeared many times. The rearrangement uses TRBV12-3 or TRBV12-4 and TRBJ1-1; possibly TRBD1 for D (6 bases). The CDR3 consists of 13 residues. V lost 3 bases and J lost 10, with 15 bases in between. CDR3 sequence reads: CASSLARGGVAFF. The CDR3 nucleotides are TGTGCCAGCAGTTTGGCAAGGGGGGGCGTAGCTTTCTTT.